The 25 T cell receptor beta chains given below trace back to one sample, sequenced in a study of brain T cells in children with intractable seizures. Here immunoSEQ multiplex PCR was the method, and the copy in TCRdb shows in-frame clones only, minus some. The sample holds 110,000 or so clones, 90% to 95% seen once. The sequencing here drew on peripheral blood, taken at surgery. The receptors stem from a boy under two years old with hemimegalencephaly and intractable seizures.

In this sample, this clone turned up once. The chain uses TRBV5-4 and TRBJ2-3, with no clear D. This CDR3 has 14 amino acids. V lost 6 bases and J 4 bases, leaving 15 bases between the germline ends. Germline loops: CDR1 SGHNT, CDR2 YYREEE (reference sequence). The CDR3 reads CASNVGPTPDTQYF. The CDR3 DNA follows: TGTGCCAGCAATGTGGGCCCCACCCCAGATACGCAGTATTTT.

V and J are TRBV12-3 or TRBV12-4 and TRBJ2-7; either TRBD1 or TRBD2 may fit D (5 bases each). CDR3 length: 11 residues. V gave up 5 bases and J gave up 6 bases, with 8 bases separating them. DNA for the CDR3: TGTGCCAGCAGTCCGGGACGCGAGCAGTACTTC. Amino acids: CASSPGREQYF.

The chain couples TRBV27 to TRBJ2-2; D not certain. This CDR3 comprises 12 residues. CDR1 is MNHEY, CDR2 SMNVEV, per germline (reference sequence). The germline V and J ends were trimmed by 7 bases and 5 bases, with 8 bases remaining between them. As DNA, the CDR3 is TGTGCCAGCACAGGCGGAACCGGGGAGCTGTTTTTT. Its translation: CASTGGTGELFF.

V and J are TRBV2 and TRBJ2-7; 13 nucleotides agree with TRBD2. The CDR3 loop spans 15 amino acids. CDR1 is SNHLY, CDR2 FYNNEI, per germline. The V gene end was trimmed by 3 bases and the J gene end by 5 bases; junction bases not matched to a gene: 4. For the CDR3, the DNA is TGTGCCAGCAGTGAGGGGACTAGCGGGGTCCACGAGCAGTACTTC. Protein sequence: CASSEGTSGVHEQYF.

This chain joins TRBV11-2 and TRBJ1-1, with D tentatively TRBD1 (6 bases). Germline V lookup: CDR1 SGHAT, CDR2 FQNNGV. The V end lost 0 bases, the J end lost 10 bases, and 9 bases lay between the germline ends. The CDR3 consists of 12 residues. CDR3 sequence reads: CASSLDRGGAFF. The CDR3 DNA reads TGTGCCAGCAGCTTAGACAGGGGTGGAGCTTTCTTT.

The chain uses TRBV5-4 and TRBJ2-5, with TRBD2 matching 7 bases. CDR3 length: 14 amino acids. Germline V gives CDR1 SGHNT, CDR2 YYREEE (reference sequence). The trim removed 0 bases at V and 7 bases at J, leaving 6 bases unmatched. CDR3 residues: CASSLAASGGTQYF. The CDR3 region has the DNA TGTGCCAGCAGCTTGGCGGCGTCGGGGGGGACCCAGTACTTC.

In DNA, the CDR3 is TGTGCCACCAGTGAGGGGGCTCGGCGGATCCAGCCCCAGCATTTT. Residues: CATSEGARRIQPQHF. V usage is TRBV24-1 and J usage is TRBJ1-5; possible D gene TRBD1, 6 bases. Germline lookup yields CDR1 KGHDR and CDR2 SFDVKD. V lost 4 bases and J lost 7, with 16 bases in between. The CDR3 totals 15 residues.

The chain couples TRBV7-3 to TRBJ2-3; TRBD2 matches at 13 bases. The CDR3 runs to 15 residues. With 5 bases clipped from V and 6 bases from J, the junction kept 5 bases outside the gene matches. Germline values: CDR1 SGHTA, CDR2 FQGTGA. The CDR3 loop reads CASSPTSGRADTQYF. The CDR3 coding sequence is TGTGCCAGCAGCCCAACTAGCGGGAGGGCCGATACGCAGTATTTT.

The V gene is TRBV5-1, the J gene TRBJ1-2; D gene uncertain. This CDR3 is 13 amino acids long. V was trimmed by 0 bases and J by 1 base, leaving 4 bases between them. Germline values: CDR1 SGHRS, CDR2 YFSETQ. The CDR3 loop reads CASSLGHNYGYTF. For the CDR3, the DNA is TGCGCCAGCAGCTTGGGACATAACTATGGCTACACCTTC.

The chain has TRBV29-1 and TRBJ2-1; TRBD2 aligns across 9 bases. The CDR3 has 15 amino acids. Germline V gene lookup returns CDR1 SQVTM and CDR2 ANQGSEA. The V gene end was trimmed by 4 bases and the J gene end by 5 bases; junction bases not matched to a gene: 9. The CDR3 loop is CSVAARLAEDNEQFF. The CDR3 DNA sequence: TGCAGCGTTGCAGCCCGACTAGCGGAGGACAATGAGCAGTTCTTC.

The CDR3, as DNA: TGTGCTAGTGGTTTGTGGGGAGCAGATACGCAGTATTTT. Protein product: CASGLWGADTQYF. The chain employs TRBV12-5 and TRBJ2-3; D possibly corresponds to TRBD2 (5 bases). Deletions cut 2 bases from V and 4 bases from J, with 7 bases between. The CDR3 loop spans 13 amino acids. Germline V gene lookup returns CDR1 LGHNT and CDR2 FRNRAP.

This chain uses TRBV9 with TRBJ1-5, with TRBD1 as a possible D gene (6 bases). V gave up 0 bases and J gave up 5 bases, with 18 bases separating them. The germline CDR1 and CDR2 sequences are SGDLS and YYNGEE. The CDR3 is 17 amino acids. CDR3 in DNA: TGTGCCAGCAGCGTAGGTTCAAGTTGGGGGCAGGATCAGCCCCAGCATTTT. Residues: CASSVGSSWGQDQPQHF.

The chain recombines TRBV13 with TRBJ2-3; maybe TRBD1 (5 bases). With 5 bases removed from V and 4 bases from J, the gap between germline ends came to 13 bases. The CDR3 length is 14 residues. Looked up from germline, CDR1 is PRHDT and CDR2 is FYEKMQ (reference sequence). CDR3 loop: CASSEEVRADTQYF. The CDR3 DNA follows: TGTGCCAGCAGCGAAGAGGTCAGGGCAGATACGCAGTATTTT.

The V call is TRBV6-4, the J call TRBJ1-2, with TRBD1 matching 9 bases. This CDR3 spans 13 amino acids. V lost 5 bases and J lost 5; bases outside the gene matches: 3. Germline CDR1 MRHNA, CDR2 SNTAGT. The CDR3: CASSPGTGYGYTF. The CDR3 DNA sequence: TGTGCCAGCAGTCCCGGGACAGGGTATGGCTACACCTTC.

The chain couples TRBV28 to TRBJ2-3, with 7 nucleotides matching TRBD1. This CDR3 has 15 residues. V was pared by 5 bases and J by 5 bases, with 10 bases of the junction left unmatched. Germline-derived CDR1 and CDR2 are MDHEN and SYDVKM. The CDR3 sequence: CASSIDRALRDTQYF. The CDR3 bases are TGTGCCAGCAGTATAGACAGGGCCTTAAGAGATACGCAGTATTTT.

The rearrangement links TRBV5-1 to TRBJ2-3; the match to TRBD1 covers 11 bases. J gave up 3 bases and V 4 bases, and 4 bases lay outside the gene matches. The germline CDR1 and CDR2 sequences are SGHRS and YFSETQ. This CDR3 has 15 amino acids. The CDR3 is CASSKDRGLTDTQYF. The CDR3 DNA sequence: TGCGCCAGCAGCAAGGACAGGGGGCTGACAGATACGCAGTATTTT. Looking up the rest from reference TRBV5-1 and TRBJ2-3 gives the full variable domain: KAGVTQTPRYLIKTRGQQVTLSCSPISGHRSVSWYQQTPGQGLQFLFEYFSETQRNKGNFPGRFSGRQFSNSRSEMNVSTLELGDSALYLCASSKDRGLTDTQYFGPGTRLTVL.

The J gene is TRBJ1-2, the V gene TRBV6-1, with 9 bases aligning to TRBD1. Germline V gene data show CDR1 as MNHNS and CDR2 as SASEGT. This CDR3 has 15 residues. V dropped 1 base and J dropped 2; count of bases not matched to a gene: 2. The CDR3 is CASSEVGQGNYGYTF. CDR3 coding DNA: TGTGCCAGCAGTGAAGTCGGACAGGGGAACTATGGCTACACCTTC.

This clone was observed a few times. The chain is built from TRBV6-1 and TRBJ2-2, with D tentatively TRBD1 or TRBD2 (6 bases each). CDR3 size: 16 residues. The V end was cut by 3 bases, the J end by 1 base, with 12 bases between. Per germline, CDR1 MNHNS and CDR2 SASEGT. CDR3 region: CASSEGRGQNTGELFF. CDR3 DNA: TGTGCCAGCAGTGAGGGTCGGGGGCAGAACACCGGGGAGCTGTTTTTT.

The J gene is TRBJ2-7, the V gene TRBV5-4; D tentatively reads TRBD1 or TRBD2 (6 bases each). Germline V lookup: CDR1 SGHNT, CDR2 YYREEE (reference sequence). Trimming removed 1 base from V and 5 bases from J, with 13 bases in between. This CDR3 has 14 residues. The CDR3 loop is CASSLLQGGDEQYF. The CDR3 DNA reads TGTGCCAGCAGCTTGTTACAGGGCGGGGACGAGCAGTACTTC.

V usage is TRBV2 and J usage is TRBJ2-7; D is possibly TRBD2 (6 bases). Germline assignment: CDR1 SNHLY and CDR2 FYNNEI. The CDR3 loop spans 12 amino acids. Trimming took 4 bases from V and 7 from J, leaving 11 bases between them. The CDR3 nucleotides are TGTGCCAGCAGTGCGGAGGGGTGGGAGCAGTACTTC. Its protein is CASSAEGWEQYF.

The CDR3 DNA follows: TGCGCCAGCAGCTTGGCGCGAGGGGGAGGAACCCAAGAGACCCAGTACTTC. It yields the protein CASSLARGGGTQETQYF. The gene calls are TRBV5-1 and TRBJ2-5; D may match TRBD1 or TRBD2 (6 bases each). This CDR3 has 17 amino acids. Germline assignment: CDR1 SGHRS and CDR2 YFSETQ. Trimming cost V 0 bases and J 1 base, with 16 bases left between them.

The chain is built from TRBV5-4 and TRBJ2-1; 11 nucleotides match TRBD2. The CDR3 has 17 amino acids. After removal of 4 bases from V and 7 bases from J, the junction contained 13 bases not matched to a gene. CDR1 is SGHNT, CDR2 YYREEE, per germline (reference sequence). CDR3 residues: CASSTGGTSGSLNEQFF. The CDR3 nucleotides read TGTGCCAGCAGCACCGGTGGTACTAGCGGGAGTTTAAATGAGCAGTTCTTC.

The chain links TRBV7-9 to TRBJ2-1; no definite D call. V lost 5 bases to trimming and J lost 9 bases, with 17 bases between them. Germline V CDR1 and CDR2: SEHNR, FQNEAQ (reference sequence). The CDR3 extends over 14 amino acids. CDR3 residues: CASSANLRSGEQFF. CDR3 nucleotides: TGTGCCAGCAGCGCCAACTTGAGATCCGGTGAGCAGTTCTTC.

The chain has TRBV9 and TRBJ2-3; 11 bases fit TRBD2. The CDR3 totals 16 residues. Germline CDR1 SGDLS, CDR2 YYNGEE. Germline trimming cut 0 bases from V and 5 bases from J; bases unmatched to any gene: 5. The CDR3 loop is CASSVGLAGGLDTQYF. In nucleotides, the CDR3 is TGTGCCAGCAGCGTAGGTCTAGCGGGAGGATTAGATACGCAGTATTTT.

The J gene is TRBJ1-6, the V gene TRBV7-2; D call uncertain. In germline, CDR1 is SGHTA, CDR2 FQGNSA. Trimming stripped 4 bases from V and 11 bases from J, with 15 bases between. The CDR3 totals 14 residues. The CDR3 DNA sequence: TGTGCCAGCAGCTGGACCCCCCCCGACCCACCCCTCCACTTT. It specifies CASSWTPPDPPLHF. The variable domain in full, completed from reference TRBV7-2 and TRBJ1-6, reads GAGVSQSPSNKVTEKGKDVELRCDPISGHTALYWYRQSLGQGLEFLIYFQGNSAPDKSGLPSDRFSAERTGGSVSTLTIQRTQQEDSAVYLCASSWTPPDPPLHFGNGTRLTVT.